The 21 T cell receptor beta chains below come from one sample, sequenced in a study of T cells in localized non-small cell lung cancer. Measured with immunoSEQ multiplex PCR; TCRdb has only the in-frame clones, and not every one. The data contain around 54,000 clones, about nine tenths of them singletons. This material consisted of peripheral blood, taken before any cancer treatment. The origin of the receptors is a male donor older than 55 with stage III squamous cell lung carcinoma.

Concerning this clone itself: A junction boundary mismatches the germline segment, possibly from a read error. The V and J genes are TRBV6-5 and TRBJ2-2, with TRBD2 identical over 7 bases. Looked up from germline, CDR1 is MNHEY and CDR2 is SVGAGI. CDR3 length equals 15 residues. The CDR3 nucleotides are TGTGCCAGCAGTTACTCGGGGGGGAACACCAGGGAGCTGTTTTTT. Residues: CASSYSGGNTRELFF.

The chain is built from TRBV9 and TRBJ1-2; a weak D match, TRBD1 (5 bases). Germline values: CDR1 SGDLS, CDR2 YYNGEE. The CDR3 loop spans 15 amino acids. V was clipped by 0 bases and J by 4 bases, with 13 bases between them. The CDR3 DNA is TGTGCCAGCAGCGTAGGGGACCTGGCTGCCTATGGCTACACCTTC. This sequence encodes CASSVGDLAAYGYTF. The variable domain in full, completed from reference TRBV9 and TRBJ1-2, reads DSGVTQTPKHLITATGQRVTLRCSPRSGDLSVYWYQQSLDQGLQFLIQYYNGEERAKGNILERFSAQQFPDLHSELNLSSLELGDSALYFCASSVGDLAAYGYTFGSGTRLTVV.

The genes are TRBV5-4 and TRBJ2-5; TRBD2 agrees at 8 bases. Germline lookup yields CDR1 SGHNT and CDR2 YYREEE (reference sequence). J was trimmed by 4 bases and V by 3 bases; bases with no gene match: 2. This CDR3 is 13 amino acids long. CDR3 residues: CASSSGGRETQYF. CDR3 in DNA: TGTGCCAGCAGCTCGGGAGGGCGAGAGACCCAGTACTTC. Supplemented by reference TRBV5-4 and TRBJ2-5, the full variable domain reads ETGVTQSPTHLIKTRGQQVTLRCSSQSGHNTVSWYQQALGQGPQFIFQYYREEENGRGNFPPRFSGLQFPNYSSELNVNALELDDSALYLCASSSGGRETQYFGPGTRLLVL.

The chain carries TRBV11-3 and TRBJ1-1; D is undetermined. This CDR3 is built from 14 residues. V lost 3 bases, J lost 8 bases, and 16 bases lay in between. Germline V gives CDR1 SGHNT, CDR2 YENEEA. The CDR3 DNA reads TGTGCCAGCAGCTTGGAAGGTACCCGGACCGAAGCTTTCTTT. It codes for CASSLEGTRTEAFF.

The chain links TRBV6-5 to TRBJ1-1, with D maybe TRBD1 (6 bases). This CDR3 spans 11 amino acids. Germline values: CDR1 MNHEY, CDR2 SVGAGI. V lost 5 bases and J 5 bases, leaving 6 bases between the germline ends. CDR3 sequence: CASSRGTEAFF. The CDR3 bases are TGTGCCAGCAGTAGGGGGACTGAAGCTTTCTTT.

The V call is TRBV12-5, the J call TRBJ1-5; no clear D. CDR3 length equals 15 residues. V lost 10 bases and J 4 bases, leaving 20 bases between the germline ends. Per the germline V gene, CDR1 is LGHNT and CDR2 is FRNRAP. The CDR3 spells CATSKWEQLNQPQHF. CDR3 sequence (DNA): TGTGCTACCTCGAAGTGGGAACAACTAAATCAGCCCCAGCATTTT. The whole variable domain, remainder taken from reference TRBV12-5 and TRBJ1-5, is DARVTQTPRHKVTEMGQEVTMRCQPILGHNTVFWYRQTMMQGLELLAYFRNRAPLDDSGMPKDRFSAEMPDATLATLKIQPSEPRDSAVYFCATSKWEQLNQPQHFGDGTRLSIL.

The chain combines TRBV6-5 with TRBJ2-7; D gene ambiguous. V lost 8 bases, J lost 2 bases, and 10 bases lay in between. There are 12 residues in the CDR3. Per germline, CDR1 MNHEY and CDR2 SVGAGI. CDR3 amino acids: CASGPATYEQYF. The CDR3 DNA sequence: TGTGCCAGCGGGCCAGCCACCTACGAGCAGTACTTC.

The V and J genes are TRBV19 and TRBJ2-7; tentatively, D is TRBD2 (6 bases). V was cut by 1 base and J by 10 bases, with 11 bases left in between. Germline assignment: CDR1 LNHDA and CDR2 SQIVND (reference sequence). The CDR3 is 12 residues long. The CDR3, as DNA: TGTGCCAGTAGTATAGGGAGGGCGGAACAGTACTTC. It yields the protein CASSIGRAEQYF.

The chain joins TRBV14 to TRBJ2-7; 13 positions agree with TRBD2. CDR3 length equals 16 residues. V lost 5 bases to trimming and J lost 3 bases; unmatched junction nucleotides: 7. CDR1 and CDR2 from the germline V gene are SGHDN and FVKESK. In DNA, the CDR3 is TGTGCCAGCAGCAAGGGACTAGCGGGAAATTACTACGAGCAGTACTTC. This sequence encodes CASSKGLAGNYYEQYF.

The CDR3 DNA reads TGTGCCAGCAGTGCACAGGGGACGGGCTGGGGGACTGAAGCTTTCTTT. Its translation is CASSAQGTGWGTEAFF. V and J are TRBV2 and TRBJ1-1, with 7 nucleotides matching TRBD1. CDR1 SNHLY and CDR2 FYNNEI come from the germline V gene. The junction had 13 bases not matched to a gene; V was cut back by 4 bases and J by 5 bases. The CDR3 is 16 amino acids.

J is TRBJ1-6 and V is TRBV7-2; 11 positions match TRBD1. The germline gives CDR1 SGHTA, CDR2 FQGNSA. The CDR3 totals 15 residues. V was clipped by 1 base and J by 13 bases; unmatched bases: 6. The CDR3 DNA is TGTGCCAGCAGCTTAGTGGGGACAGGGGGTCGTCCCCTCCACTTT. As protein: CASSLVGTGGRPLHF.

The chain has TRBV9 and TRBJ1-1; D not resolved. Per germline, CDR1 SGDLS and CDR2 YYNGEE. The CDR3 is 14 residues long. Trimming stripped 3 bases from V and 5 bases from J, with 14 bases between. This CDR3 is CASSEGRERTEAFF. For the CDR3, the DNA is TGTGCCAGCAGCGAAGGTAGGGAGAGGACTGAAGCTTTCTTT.

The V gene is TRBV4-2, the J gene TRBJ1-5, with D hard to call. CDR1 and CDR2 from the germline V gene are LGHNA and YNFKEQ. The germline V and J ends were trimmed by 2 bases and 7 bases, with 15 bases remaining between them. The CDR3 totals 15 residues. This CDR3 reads CASSQREGTGQPQHF. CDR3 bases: TGTGCCAGCAGCCAAAGGGAGGGAACGGGGCAGCCCCAGCATTTT.

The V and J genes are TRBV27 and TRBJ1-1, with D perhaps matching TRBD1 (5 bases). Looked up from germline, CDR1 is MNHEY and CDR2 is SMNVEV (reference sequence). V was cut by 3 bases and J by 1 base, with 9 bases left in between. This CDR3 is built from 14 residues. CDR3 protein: CASSLPGKNTEAFF. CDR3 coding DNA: TGTGCCAGCAGTTTGCCAGGGAAGAACACTGAAGCTTTCTTT.

The CDR3 reads CASSPGGQGNQPQHF. CDR3 DNA sequence: TGCGCCAGCAGCCCGGGAGGACAGGGGAATCAGCCCCAGCATTTT. This rearrangement joins TRBV5-1 to TRBJ1-5, with TRBD1 matching 9 bases. The trim removed 4 bases at V and 4 bases at J, leaving 6 bases unmatched. Per the germline V gene, CDR1 is SGHRS and CDR2 is YFSETQ. This CDR3 region has 15 residues.

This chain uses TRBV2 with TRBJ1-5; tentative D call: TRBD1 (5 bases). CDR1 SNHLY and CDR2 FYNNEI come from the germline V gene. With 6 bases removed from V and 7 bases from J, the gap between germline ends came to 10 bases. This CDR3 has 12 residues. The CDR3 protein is CASRADSQPQHF. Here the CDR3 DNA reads TGTGCCAGCAGGGCTGACAGCCAGCCCCAGCATTTT. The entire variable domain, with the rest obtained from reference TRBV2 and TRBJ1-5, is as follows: EPEVTQTPSHQVTQMGQEVILRCVPISNHLYFYWYRQILGQKVEFLVSFYNNEISEKSEIFDDQFSVERPDGSNFTLKIRSTKLEDSAMYFCASRADSQPQHFGDGTRLSIL.

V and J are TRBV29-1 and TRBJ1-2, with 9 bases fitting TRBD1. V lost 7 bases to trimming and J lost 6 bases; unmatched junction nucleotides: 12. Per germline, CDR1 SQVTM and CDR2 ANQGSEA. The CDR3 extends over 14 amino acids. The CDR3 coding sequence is TGCAGCGGGGGACAGGGTGAGGCTGCGGATGGCTACACCTTC. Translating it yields CSGGQGEAADGYTF.

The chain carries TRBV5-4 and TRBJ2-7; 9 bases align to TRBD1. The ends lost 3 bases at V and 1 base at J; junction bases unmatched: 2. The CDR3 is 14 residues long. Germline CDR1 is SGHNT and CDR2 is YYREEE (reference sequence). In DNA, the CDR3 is TGTGCCAGCAGCTCGGACAGGGGATCCTACGAGCAGTACTTC. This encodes CASSSDRGSYEQYF.

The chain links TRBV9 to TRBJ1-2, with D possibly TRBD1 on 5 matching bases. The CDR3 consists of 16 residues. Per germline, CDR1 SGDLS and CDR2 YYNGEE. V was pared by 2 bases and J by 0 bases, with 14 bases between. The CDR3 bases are TGTGCCAGCAGCGTGGCCTCAGGGATACCTAACTATGGCTACACCTTC. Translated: CASSVASGIPNYGYTF. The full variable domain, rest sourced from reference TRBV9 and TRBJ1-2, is DSGVTQTPKHLITATGQRVTLRCSPRSGDLSVYWYQQSLDQGLQFLIQYYNGEERAKGNILERFSAQQFPDLHSELNLSSLELGDSALYFCASSVASGIPNYGYTFGSGTRLTVV.

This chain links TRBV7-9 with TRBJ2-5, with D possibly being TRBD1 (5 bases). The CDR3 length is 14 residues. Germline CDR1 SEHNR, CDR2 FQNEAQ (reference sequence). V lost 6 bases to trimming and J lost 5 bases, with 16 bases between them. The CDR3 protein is CASRPWAGQETQYF. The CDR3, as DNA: TGTGCCAGCAGGCCGTGGGCAGGGCAGGAGACCCAGTACTTC.

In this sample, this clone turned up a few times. The chain's CDR3 is CASSVGVLGQNDAFF. CDR3 nucleotides: TGTGCCAGCAGCGTAGGAGTTTTGGGACAGAATGACGCTTTCTTT. The genes are TRBV9 and TRBJ1-1, with 7 bases identical to TRBD1. The V gene end was trimmed by 0 bases and the J gene end by 11 bases; junction bases not matched to a gene: 13. The CDR3 spans 15 residues. The V gene's germline CDR1 is SGDLS and CDR2 YYNGEE.